This TCR beta chain was observed in a study of cytomegalovirus exposure and HLA in healthy donors. This clone showed up just once. The antigen is undetermined. Germline-derived CDR1 and CDR2 are LNHDA and SQIVND (reference sequence). The trim removed 11 bases at V and 6 bases at J, leaving 11 bases unmatched. The CDR3 has 14 residues. The PCR employed 60 Vbeta primers together with 13 Jbeta primers. Sequenced by immunoSEQ multiplex PCR; TCRdb stores in-frame clones only, minus some. This table has 130,000 to 150,000 clones, around 80% appearing once. Whole-study findings and limits: The productive fraction for most TCR beta V segments was about 87% or about 30% in an earlier analysis.

The J gene is TRBJ2-2, the V gene TRBV19; 8 bases map to TRBD1. The source of this sequence is a middle-aged woman in good health and CMV-seropositive. Sequencing used PBMCs. CDR3 amino acids: CAAATGADAGELFF. The CDR3 region has the DNA TGTGCCGCAGCGACAGGGGCGGATGCCGGGGAGCTGTTTTTT.